The 24 T cell receptor beta chains below all came from one sample that was sequenced in a study of T cell repertoires in cytomegalovirus infection. Their specific antigens are unknown. One entry per CDR3 protein, called by TCRdb with MiXCR from the reads. The sample carries around 360,000 distinct CDR3 sequences, about 35% recorded once. The material sequenced was cultured PBMCs, taken from culture after CMV antigen stimulation. The source of these receptors is a human donor in good health (CMV status not recorded). Some clones in this sample may be carry-over from other donors' samples.

This clonotype was detected a few times. The chain is built from TRBV20-1 and TRBJ2-1, with D maybe TRBD2 (6 bases). Per germline, CDR1 DFQATT and CDR2 SNEGSKA (reference sequence). CDR3 length: 16 amino acids. V dropped 6 bases and J dropped 3 bases, with 21 bases sitting between them. This chain's CDR3 is CSAPTLGTAFYNEQFF. DNA of the CDR3: TGCAGTGCCCCCACTCTCGGGACTGCATTCTACAATGAGCAGTTCTTC.

V gene TRBV7-2 combines with J gene TRBJ1-5; D perhaps matches TRBD1 (5 bases). This CDR3 is 15 amino acids long. V gave up 2 bases and J gave up 8 bases, with 16 bases separating them. Germline assignment: CDR1 SGHTA and CDR2 FQGNSA. CDR3: CASSLWGTLVEPQHF. The CDR3 DNA reads as TGTGCCAGCAGCTTATGGGGGACGCTTGTTGAGCCCCAGCATTTT. Full variable domain (remainder filled in from reference TRBV7-2 and TRBJ1-5): GAGVSQSPSNKVTEKGKDVELRCDPISGHTALYWYRQSLGQGLEFLIYFQGNSAPDKSGLPSDRFSAERTGGSVSTLTIQRTQQEDSAVYLCASSLWGTLVEPQHFGDGTRLSIL.

The gene calls are TRBV12-3 or TRBV12-4 and TRBJ1-2; no firm D call. Trimming stripped 2 bases from V and 10 bases from J, with 14 bases between. The CDR3 extends over 13 amino acids. The CDR3 sequence: CASSLYEDSPYTF. CDR3 nucleotides: TGTGCCAGCAGTTTATACGAAGACTCCCCCTACACCTTC.

J is TRBJ1-5 and V is TRBV9, with 7 bases fitting TRBD1. J gave up 6 bases and V 2 bases, and 14 bases lay outside the gene matches. Looked up from germline, CDR1 is SGDLS and CDR2 is YYNGEE. The CDR3 extends over 17 amino acids. The CDR3 DNA is TGTGCCAGCAGCGTCCTTATGAAGGGGGCTTGGGGTCAGCCCCAGCATTTT. Its translation: CASSVLMKGAWGQPQHF. The whole variable domain, filled in from reference TRBV9 and TRBJ1-5, reads DSGVTQTPKHLITATGQRVTLRCSPRSGDLSVYWYQQSLDQGLQFLIQYYNGEERAKGNILERFSAQQFPDLHSELNLSSLELGDSALYFCASSVLMKGAWGQPQHFGDGTRLSIL.

The chain carries TRBV6-1 and TRBJ2-7; D remains unclear. CDR3 length: 11 residues. V lost 5 bases and J lost 3, with 5 bases in between. CDR1 MNHNS and CDR2 SASEGT come from the germline V gene. The CDR3 DNA sequence: TGTGCCAGCAGTAACTTCTACGAGCAGTACTTC. This encodes CASSNFYEQYF.

Concerning this clonotype itself: An end of the junction does not agree with germline; a read error may underlie this. V and J are TRBV4-3 and TRBJ2-7, with TRBD2 as a possible D gene (6 bases). Per the germline V gene, CDR1 is LGHNA and CDR2 is YSLEER. The length of the CDR3 is 11 residues. CDR3 DNA: TGCGCCAGCAGCCAAGCGGGAGAGCGGTACTTC. This translates into CASSQAGERYF.

The chain joins TRBV4-1 to TRBJ1-3, with a possible D match to TRBD1 (6 bases). The CDR3 contains 15 residues. V shed 3 bases and J shed 3 bases, with 12 bases lying between them. Germline V gene data show CDR1 as MGHRA and CDR2 as YSYEKL. CDR3 nucleotides: TGCGCCAGCAGCCAGGTACAGGGTGGTGGAAACACCATATATTTT. Amino acids: CASSQVQGGGNTIYF.

This chain connects TRBV4-1 to TRBJ2-7, with D uncertain. Germline lookup yields CDR1 MGHRA and CDR2 YSYEKL. V lost 1 base, J lost 0 bases, and 10 bases lay in between. There are 15 residues in the CDR3. The CDR3 region is CASSQGLVSSYEQYF. CDR3 sequence (DNA): TGCGCCAGCAGCCAAGGACTCGTTAGCTCCTACGAGCAGTACTTC.

At least ten counts were recorded for this clonotype. V usage is TRBV7-6 and J usage is TRBJ1-2; TRBD1 agrees at 8 bases. The CDR3 runs to 13 residues. The germline gives CDR1 SGHVS, CDR2 FNYEAQ. V lost 5 bases and J lost 4; bases outside the gene matches: 3. This CDR3 reads CASSPGGGYGYTF. CDR3 in DNA: TGTGCCAGCAGCCCAGGGGGCGGCTATGGCTACACCTTC.

This clonotype was detected only a few times. A much larger clonotype is one base distant, so this may be a read error. The J gene is TRBJ2-3, the V gene TRBV7-2; the D call may be TRBD1 or TRBD2 (6 bases each). CDR3 length: 15 amino acids. Trimming pared 2 bases from V and 2 bases from J, leaving 11 bases between. The germline V gene has CDR1 SGHTA and CDR2 FQGNSA. CDR3 region: CASSLWGRDTDTQYF. CDR3 DNA sequence: TGTGCCAGCAGCTTATGGGGGCGGGACACAGATACGCAGTATTTT.

This clonotype was recorded only once. At one boundary the junction diverges from the germline segment, which might be a read error. The genes are TRBV7-3 and TRBJ2-2; D ambiguous. Looked up from germline, CDR1 is SGHTA and CDR2 is FQGTGA. The CDR3 covers 13 residues. This chain's CDR3 is CVSSLFSDGELFF. The CDR3 region has the DNA TGTGTCAGCAGCTTGTTCTCTGACGGGGAGCTGTTTTTT. The full variable domain, its missing parts supplied by reference TRBV7-3 and TRBJ2-2, is GAGVSQTPSNKVTEKGKYVELRCDPISGHTALYWYRQSLGQGPEFLIYFQGTGAADDSGLPNDRFFAVRPEGSVSTLKIQRTERGDSAVYLCVSSLFSDGELFFGEGSRLTVL.

The V call is TRBV20-1, the J call TRBJ1-1, with a possible D match to TRBD1 (5 bases). V dropped 6 bases and J dropped 11 bases, with 22 bases sitting between them. Germline V gene lookup returns CDR1 DFQATT and CDR2 SNEGSKA (reference sequence). This CDR3 is 13 amino acids long. The DNA of the CDR3 is TGCAGTGCCAGGGACCCCGGGACCCCCGAGGCTTTCTTT. As protein: CSARDPGTPEAFF.

The CDR3: CSARDPLAGAFEQFF. The CDR3 nucleotides read TGCAGTGCTAGAGATCCTCTAGCGGGAGCTTTTGAGCAGTTCTTC. The chain combines TRBV20-1 with TRBJ2-1; TRBD2 matches at 10 bases. Germline V gives CDR1 DFQATT, CDR2 SNEGSKA (reference sequence). CDR3 length: 15 residues. The V segment lost 0 bases and the J segment 9 bases; nucleotides outside the gene matches: 8.

This clonotype was counted between two and nine times. The V call is TRBV7-2, the J call TRBJ2-2, with 7 bases fitting TRBD2. Germline loops: CDR1 SGHTA, CDR2 FQGNSA. The V gene end was trimmed by 7 bases and the J gene end by 6 bases; junction bases not matched to a gene: 8. This CDR3 has 14 amino acids. In nucleotides, the CDR3 is TGTGCCAGCACCTCGGGACTATTCGCCGGGGAGCTGTTTTTT. This codes for CASTSGLFAGELFF.

This clonotype has just a few counts. The J gene is TRBJ1-2, the V gene TRBV19, with D tentatively TRBD1 (6 bases). The ends were cut back, 7 bases at V and 1 base at J, with 13 bases in the middle. From germline, CDR1 is LNHDA and CDR2 SQIVND (reference sequence). The CDR3 has 14 amino acids. The CDR3, as DNA: TGTGCCAGTACTCCGGACAGAATTAACTATGGCTACACCTTC. Its translation is CASTPDRINYGYTF.

This clonotype came up a few times. The genes are TRBV12-3 or TRBV12-4 and TRBJ1-4; D unresolved. Trimming pared 6 bases from V and 15 bases from J, leaving 17 bases between. The CDR3 is 12 amino acids. The CDR3 DNA follows: TGTGCCAGCAGCCACCCGACTCCCAAGGTGTTTTTT. It translates to CASSHPTPKVFF.

This clonotype came up many times. The chain employs TRBV7-2 and TRBJ1-6; no definite D call. The V gene lost 3 bases and the J gene lost 11 bases, with 14 bases spanning the gap. There are 14 residues in the CDR3. CDR1 is SGHTA and CDR2 is FQGNSA in the germline V gene. The chain's CDR3 is CASSLGEHGPPLHF. The CDR3 bases are TGTGCCAGCAGCTTGGGAGAGCACGGGCCACCCCTCCACTTT.

This clonotype was seen repeatedly, ten times or more. The rearrangement links TRBV7-6 to TRBJ2-5; D is ambiguous. CDR3 length equals 13 residues. The germline V gene has CDR1 SGHVS and CDR2 FNYEAQ. The V gene lost 1 base and the J gene lost 5 bases, with 8 bases spanning the gap. The CDR3 loop reads CASSLGLKETQYF. CDR3 coding DNA: TGTGCCAGCAGCTTAGGTTTAAAGGAGACCCAGTACTTC.

The rearrangement uses TRBV11-3 and TRBJ1-3; a possible D gene is TRBD1 (6 bases). V was trimmed by 5 bases and J by 1 base, leaving 15 bases between them. The germline V gene has CDR1 SGHNT and CDR2 YENEEA. The CDR3 spans 16 residues. CDR3 in amino acids: CASSQRRGASGNTIYF. The CDR3 DNA reads TGTGCCAGCAGCCAGAGAAGGGGGGCTTCTGGAAACACCATATATTTT.

V usage is TRBV25-1 and J usage is TRBJ2-2, with D unresolved. The germline CDR1 and CDR2 sequences are MGHDK and SYGVNS. V shed 4 bases and J shed 4 bases, with 7 bases lying between them. The CDR3 totals 13 residues. The CDR3 DNA sequence: TGTGCCAGCAGTGTACAGAGCACCGGGGAGCTGTTTTTT. Protein sequence: CASSVQSTGELFF. The full variable domain, rest sourced from reference TRBV25-1 and TRBJ2-2, is EADIYQTPRYLVIGTGKKITLECSQTMGHDKMYWYQQDPGMELHLIHYSYGVNSTEKGDLSSESTVSRIRTEHFPLTLESARPSHTSQYLCASSVQSTGELFFGEGSRLTVL.

V usage is TRBV25-1 and J usage is TRBJ2-3, with a possible D match to TRBD2 (5 bases). The CDR3 spans 15 residues. CDR1 and CDR2 from the germline V gene are MGHDK and SYGVNS. V was clipped by 3 bases and J by 1 base, with 11 bases between them. The chain's CDR3 is CASSEVTRGTDTQYF. The CDR3 DNA follows: TGTGCCAGCAGTGAGGTTACGCGGGGCACAGATACGCAGTATTTT.

This sequence joins TRBV6-5 and TRBJ2-7, with 7 bases identical to TRBD2. CDR1 and CDR2 from the germline V gene are MNHEY and SVGAGI. This CDR3 spans 15 amino acids. Trimming cost V 2 bases and J 0 bases; bases outside gene matches: 4. CDR3 DNA: TGTGCCAGCAGTTACCTTGGCGGGAGCTCCTACGAGCAGTACTTC. Translation: CASSYLGGSSYEQYF.

This clonotype was counted only a few times. The chain uses TRBV30 and TRBJ2-7; the D is unclear. V was clipped by 4 bases and J by 3 bases, with 19 bases between them. CDR3 length equals 15 residues. From germline, CDR1 is GTSNPN and CDR2 SVGIG (reference sequence). The CDR3: CAWTHPAAGHYEQYF. The CDR3 DNA is TGTGCCTGGACCCATCCGGCGGCAGGTCACTACGAGCAGTACTTC. The whole variable domain, filled in from reference TRBV30 and TRBJ2-7, reads SQTIHQWPATLVQPVGSPLSLECTVEGTSNPNLYWYRQAAGRGLQLLFYSVGIGQISSEVPQNLSASRPQDRQFILSSKKLLLSDSGFYLCAWTHPAAGHYEQYFGPGTRLTVT.

This clonotype was counted only a few times. The chain combines TRBV12-3 or TRBV12-4 with TRBJ2-7; tentatively, D is TRBD2 (6 bases). V was shortened by 3 bases and J by 3 bases, with 9 bases between the two germline ends. CDR3 size: 13 residues. CDR3 DNA: TGTGCCAGCAGTTTTGTGGGAGGCTACGAGCAGTACGTC. Translated: CASSFVGGYEQYV.